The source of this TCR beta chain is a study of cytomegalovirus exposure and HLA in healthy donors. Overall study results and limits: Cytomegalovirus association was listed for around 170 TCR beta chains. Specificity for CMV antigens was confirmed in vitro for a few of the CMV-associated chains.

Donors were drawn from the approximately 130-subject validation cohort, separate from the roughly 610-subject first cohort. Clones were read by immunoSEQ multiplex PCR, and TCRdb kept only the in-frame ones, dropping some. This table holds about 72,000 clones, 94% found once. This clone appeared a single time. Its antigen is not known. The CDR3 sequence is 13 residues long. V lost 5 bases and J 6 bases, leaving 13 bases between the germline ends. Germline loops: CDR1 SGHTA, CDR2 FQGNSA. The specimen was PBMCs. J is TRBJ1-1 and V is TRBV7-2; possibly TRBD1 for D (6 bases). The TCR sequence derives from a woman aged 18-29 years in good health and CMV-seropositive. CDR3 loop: CASSRRQVAEAFF. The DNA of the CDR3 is TGTGCCAGCAGCCGGAGACAGGTCGCTGAAGCTTTCTTT.